Listed here is a single TCR beta chain. Its antigen remains unidentified. This sample stems from a study of cytomegalovirus exposure and HLA in healthy donors. Study overall: Ancestry clustering placed around 80% of several hundred genotyped donors in the Caucasian-associated cluster. Study results and limitations: Earlier analysis yielded a pattern in which most TCR beta V segments were productive about 90% or about 30% of the time.

This CDR3 has 14 residues. V was trimmed by 6 bases and J by 4 bases, leaving 15 bases between them. Looked up from germline, CDR1 is SNHLY and CDR2 is FYNNEI. All donors participated as healthy donors of bone marrow. The PCR contained 60 Vbeta and 13 Jbeta primers. Sequenced by immunoSEQ multiplex PCR; TCRdb stores in-frame clones only, minus some. The sample includes some 160,000 clones, around 78% of them seen just once. The material sequenced was PBMCs. The chain couples TRBV2 to TRBJ1-2, with D unresolved. This TCR was sampled from a woman aged 40 to 49 in good health and CMV-seropositive. The CDR3 sequence: CASSDGLGSYGYTF. The CDR3 DNA is TGTGCCAGCAGCGACGGCCTAGGCTCCTATGGCTACACCTTC.